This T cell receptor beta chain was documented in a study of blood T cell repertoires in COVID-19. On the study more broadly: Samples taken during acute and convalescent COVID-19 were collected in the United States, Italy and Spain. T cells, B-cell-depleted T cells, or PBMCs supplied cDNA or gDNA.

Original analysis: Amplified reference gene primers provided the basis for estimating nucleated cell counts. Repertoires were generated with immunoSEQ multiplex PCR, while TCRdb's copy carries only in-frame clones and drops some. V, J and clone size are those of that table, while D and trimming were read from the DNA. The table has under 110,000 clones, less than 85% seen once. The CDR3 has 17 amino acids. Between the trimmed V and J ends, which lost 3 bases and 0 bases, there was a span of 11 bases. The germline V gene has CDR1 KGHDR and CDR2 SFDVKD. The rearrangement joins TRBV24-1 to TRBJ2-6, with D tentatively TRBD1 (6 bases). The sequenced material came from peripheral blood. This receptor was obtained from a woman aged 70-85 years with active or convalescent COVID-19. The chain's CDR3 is CATSDAKDSSGANVLTF. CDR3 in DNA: TGTGCCACCAGTGATGCGAAGGACAGCTCTGGGGCCAACGTCCTGACTTTC.